Below, 8 T cell receptor beta chains from the same sample are listed, as sequenced in a study of metastatic and nonmetastatic thyroid tumors. MiXCR re-clonotyped the PCR reads for TCRdb. The sample has tens of thousands of clones, less than 25% seen once. Each patient came to thyroid surgery without any prior treatment (of any kind). The sequenced material came from blood. Receptor source: a female donor with papillary thyroid cancer or a benign thyroid nodule (not recorded which). Some clones in this sample may be carry-over from other donors' samples.

The chain joins TRBV24-1 to TRBJ1-5; a possible D gene is TRBD1 (5 bases). This CDR3 region has 16 residues. Between the trimmed V and J ends, which lost 4 bases and 3 bases, there was a span of 15 bases. Per germline, CDR1 KGHDR and CDR2 SFDVKD. The CDR3 nucleotides are TGTGCCACCAGTGAGGGTAAGGGACGGCCCAATCAGCCCCAGCATTTT. It yields the protein CATSEGKGRPNQPQHF.

This clone was seen many times. The chain recombines TRBV7-8 with TRBJ2-5; the D gene is possibly TRBD2 (5 bases). The ends were cut back, 5 bases at V and 5 bases at J, with 18 bases in the middle. Germline V gene lookup returns CDR1 SGHVS and CDR2 FQNEAQ. This CDR3 is built from 15 residues. The CDR3 DNA is TGTGCCAGCAGCCTGGTTGTGCGGACTTTGGAGACCCAGTACTTC. It translates to CASSLVVRTLETQYF.

This clone was recorded at least ten times. The V and J genes are TRBV4-1 and TRBJ2-1; TRBD2 agrees at 11 bases. This CDR3 comprises 17 residues. Trimming took 3 bases from V and 5 from J; bases not matched to a gene: 9. The germline V gene has CDR1 MGHRA and CDR2 YSYEKL. The CDR3 DNA reads as TGCGCCAGCAGCCAGGCTATAGCGGGAGGGTCTCACAATGAGCAGTTCTTC. It specifies CASSQAIAGGSHNEQFF.

This clone was detected many times. The gene calls are TRBV6-1 and TRBJ2-7; D possibly uses TRBD1 or TRBD2 (5 bases each). This CDR3 is built from 13 residues. The V end lost 6 bases, the J end lost 9 bases, and 18 bases lay between the germline ends. The germline V gene encodes CDR1 MNHNS and CDR2 SASEGT. In DNA form, the CDR3 reads TGTGCCAGCAGGGACCGGGATGGGACCCGGCAGTACTTC. Amino acids: CASRDRDGTRQYF.

This clone occurred many times. A single base separates this from a much larger clone, so it may be a read error. V usage is TRBV20-1 and J usage is TRBJ2-1; 10 bases are shared with TRBD2. From germline, CDR1 is DFQATT and CDR2 SNEGSKA (reference sequence). The CDR3 runs 14 residues. V shed 5 bases, J shed 4 bases, and the junction held 5 bases outside the gene matches. The CDR3 protein is CSAGASGSYNEQFF. CDR3 DNA: TGCAGTGCTGGGGCTAGCGGGAGTTACAATGAGCAGTTCTTC.

This clone was seen only a few times. A read error is possible here, since a much larger clone lies one base away. Other DNA sequences from this sample encode an identical CDR3 as well. The chain combines TRBV6-1 with TRBJ2-1; D may be TRBD1 or TRBD2 (5 bases each). The CDR3 contains 13 residues. The germline CDR1 and CDR2 sequences are MNHNS and SASEGT. Trimming removed 11 bases from V and 0 bases from J, with 11 bases in between. The CDR3 here is CAALGGSYNEQFF. CDR3 coding DNA: TGTGCCGCACTTGGGGGCTCCTACAATGAGCAGTTCTTC.

To note about this clone: Other nucleotide sequences in the sample specify the same CDR3. This rearrangement joins TRBV2 to TRBJ2-3; the D gene is possibly TRBD1 (6 bases). Germline assignment: CDR1 SNHLY and CDR2 FYNNEI. Trimming removed 0 bases from V and 1 base from J, with 14 bases in between. The CDR3 loop spans 17 amino acids. CDR3 amino acids: CASSEALLAGGTDTQYF. The CDR3 DNA is TGTGCCAGCAGTGAAGCTCTTCTGGCAGGGGGCACAGATACGCAGTATTTT.

The rearrangement links TRBV19 to TRBJ2-1, with TRBD2 matching over 8 bases. This CDR3 comprises 15 residues. V lost 5 bases, J lost 5 bases, and 8 bases stayed unmatched. Germline loops: CDR1 LNHDA, CDR2 SQIVND (reference sequence). Here the CDR3 reads CASSPPAGVHNEQFF. The CDR3 DNA reads TGTGCCAGTAGTCCCCCAGCGGGAGTCCACAATGAGCAGTTCTTC.